Listed below are T cell receptor beta chains from one sample, sequenced in a study of blood T cell repertoires in COVID-19. Produced via immunoSEQ multiplex PCR; TCRdb's table is partial and in-frame only. The sample lists about 190,000 clones, approximately 84% seen once, with roughly 5% in the top ten. The material sequenced was peripheral blood. The receptors were gathered from a woman in her sixties or seventies with active or convalescent COVID-19. CDR3s include the opening cysteine and the closing phenylalanine or tryptophan. Fields, in order: CDR3 protein, CDR3 DNA, D gene, V gene, clone size, J gene. A D gene is named only where the DNA matches it firmly. A clone size is listed for some rows: how often the clone was seen (once, few, many), or a class if it is expanded.

CDR3: CASRTGTMNTEAFF
DNA: TGTGCCAGCAGGACAGGTACCATGAACACTGAAGCTTTCTTT
D: .
V: TRBV28
size: .
J: TRBJ1-1

CDR3: CSVVTGYGTNEQFF
DNA: TGCAGCGTTGTGACGGGTTATGGAACCAATGAGCAGTTCTTC
D: .
V: TRBV29-1
size: .
J: TRBJ2-1

CDR3: CASSQNGGTEETQYF
DNA: TGTGCCAGCAGCCAGAACGGGGGTACCGAAGAGACCCAGTACTTC
D: .
V: TRBV5-4
size: .
J: TRBJ2-5

CDR3: CATSRDQKSFYTF
DNA: TGTGCCACCAGCAGAGATCAGAAGTCGTTCTACACCTTC
D: .
V: TRBV15
size: .
J: TRBJ1-2

CDR3: CASSSRTGTDTQYF
DNA: TGCGCCAGCAGTTCTAGGACAGGCACAGATACGCAGTATTTT
D: .
V: TRBV5-1
size: .
J: TRBJ2-3

CDR3: CASSPAPRGNYGYTF
DNA: TGTGCCAGTAGTCCAGCCCCGCGAGGGAACTATGGCTACACCTTC
D: .
V: TRBV19
size: .
J: TRBJ1-2

CDR3: CASSALLPKQGTSEAFF
DNA: TGTGCCAGCAGCGCCCTGCTCCCTAAACAGGGTACAAGTGAAGCTTTCTTT
D: .
V: TRBV3-1/TRBV3-2
size: .
J: TRBJ1-1

CDR3: CASNLTGTDTEAFF
DNA: TGCGCCAGCAACCTGACAGGGACGGACACTGAAGCTTTCTTT
D: TRBD1
V: TRBV10-1
size: few
J: TRBJ1-1

CDR3: CASSEIASGSSDTQYF
DNA: TGTGCCAGCAGTGAAATCGCTAGCGGGAGTTCAGATACGCAGTATTTT
D: TRBD2
V: TRBV2
size: .
J: TRBJ2-3

CDR3: CASSQGLVGKGTQYF
DNA: TGTGCCAGCAGTCAAGGACTAGTGGGGAAAGGGACCCAGTACTTC
D: TRBD2
V: TRBV7-9
size: .
J: TRBJ2-5

CDR3: CASSDWDEQYF
DNA: TGTGCCAGCAGTGACTGGGACGAGCAGTACTTC
D: .
V: TRBV27
size: .
J: TRBJ2-7

CDR3: CASSMTRLGEQYF
DNA: TGTGCCAGTAGTATGACCAGACTAGGCGAGCAGTACTTC
D: .
V: TRBV19
size: .
J: TRBJ2-7

CDR3: CASSIVGSGVNGYTF
DNA: TGTGCCAGTAGTATAGTCGGCTCGGGGGTTAATGGCTACACCTTC
D: .
V: TRBV19
size: medium-sized
J: TRBJ1-2

CDR3: CASSVYLGGPEQYF
DNA: TGTGCCAGCAGCGTCTATTTGGGAGGGCCGGAGCAGTACTTC
D: TRBD2
V: TRBV9
size: once
J: TRBJ2-7

CDR3: CASSEQGTNYGYTF
DNA: TGTGCCAGCAGTGAACAGGGGACTAACTATGGCTACACCTTC
D: .
V: TRBV2
size: .
J: TRBJ1-2

CDR3: CASSQEEGGLAGGSYNEQFF
DNA: TGTGCCAGCAGCCAAGAAGAGGGAGGGTTGGCGGGAGGATCCTACAATGAGCAGTTCTTC
D: TRBD2
V: TRBV3-1/TRBV3-2
size: once
J: TRBJ2-1

CDR3: CASSLGQRGSTDTQYF
DNA: TGTGCCAGCAGCTTGGGCCAAAGGGGGAGCACAGATACGCAGTATTTT
D: .
V: TRBV7-9
size: .
J: TRBJ2-3

CDR3: CASSRVGVDGYTF
DNA: TGTGCCAGCAGTCGGGTGGGTGTGGATGGCTACACCTTC
D: .
V: TRBV5-6
size: .
J: TRBJ1-2

CDR3: CASSRPNRTGDNEQFF
DNA: TGTGCCAGCAGCAGACCGAATAGGACAGGGGACAATGAGCAGTTCTTC
D: .
V: TRBV21-1
size: .
J: TRBJ2-1

CDR3: CATSKVVKSGANVLTF
DNA: TGTGCCACCAGCAAAGTAGTTAAGTCTGGGGCCAACGTCCTGACTTTC
D: .
V: TRBV15
size: .
J: TRBJ2-6

CDR3: CASSLTPAGASGELFF
DNA: TGTGCCAGCAGCTTAACCCCAGCGGGAGCGTCGGGGGAGCTGTTTTTT
D: TRBD2
V: TRBV7-3
size: .
J: TRBJ2-2

CDR3: CASSQVANRWLADNHNEQFF
DNA: TGTGCCAGCAGCCAAGTAGCAAATCGGTGGCTAGCCGATAATCACAATGAGCAGTTCTTC
D: .
V: TRBV3-1/TRBV3-2
size: .
J: TRBJ2-1

CDR3: CASSQDGADPRPDTQYF
DNA: TGTGCCAGCAGCCAAGATGGGGCGGATCCCCGGCCAGATACGCAGTATTTT
D: .
V: TRBV4-2
size: once
J: TRBJ2-3

CDR3: CASSAGGYGYTF
DNA: TGTGCCAGCTCTGCAGGGGGCTATGGCTACACCTTC
D: TRBD1
V: TRBV18
size: .
J: TRBJ1-2

CDR3: CASSARSGGYTF
DNA: TGTGCCAGCAGCGCACGGAGTGGCGGCTACACCTTC
D: .
V: TRBV2
size: .
J: TRBJ1-2

CDR3: CASRIQGSGYTF
DNA: TGTGCCAGCAGGATACAGGGAAGTGGCTACACCTTC
D: .
V: TRBV2
size: .
J: TRBJ1-2

CDR3: CASTSAGWFRDRENTGELFF
DNA: TGTGCCAGTACCTCAGCCGGATGGTTTCGTGACAGGGAAAACACCGGGGAGCTGTTTTTT
D: TRBD1
V: TRBV19
size: once
J: TRBJ2-2

CDR3: CASSLAKGSGSAFRNEQFF
DNA: TGCGCCAGCAGCTTGGCGAAAGGGAGCGGTAGTGCGTTTAGGAATGAGCAGTTCTTC
D: .
V: TRBV5-1
size: .
J: TRBJ2-1

CDR3: CASSYSGDGAYEQYF
DNA: TGTGCCAGCAGTTACTCCGGGGATGGGGCCTACGAGCAGTACTTC
D: .
V: TRBV6-5
size: .
J: TRBJ2-7

CDR3: CASSPSGAPADTQYF
DNA: TGTGCCAGCAGCCCCAGCGGGGCGCCGGCAGATACGCAGTATTTT
D: TRBD2
V: TRBV11-3
size: .
J: TRBJ2-3

CDR3: CASSIRGTVREGQHF
DNA: TGTGCCAGTAGTATACGAGGTACGGTCCGGGAAGGCCAGCATTTT
D: .
V: TRBV19
size: .
J: TRBJ1-5

CDR3: CASSLGVETGNTIYF
DNA: TGCGCCAGCAGCTTGGGAGTGGAGACTGGAAACACCATATATTTT
D: .
V: TRBV5-1
size: .
J: TRBJ1-3

CDR3: CASSQWEGGYGYTF
DNA: TGTGCCAGCAGCCAATGGGAGGGCGGCTATGGCTACACCTTC
D: .
V: TRBV3-1/TRBV3-2
size: .
J: TRBJ1-2

CDR3: CASSPWDRDTQYF
DNA: TGTGCCAGTAGTCCCTGGGACAGGGATACGCAGTATTTT
D: TRBD1
V: TRBV19
size: few
J: TRBJ2-3

CDR3: CATRGQIGNTIYF
DNA: TGTGCCACCAGAGGACAGATTGGAAACACCATATATTTT
D: .
V: TRBV24-1
size: few
J: TRBJ1-3

CDR3: CASSSLAGTSGITKTQYF
DNA: TGTGCCAGCAGTTCCCTGGCCGGGACTAGCGGGATTACTAAGACCCAGTACTTC
D: TRBD2
V: TRBV27
size: .
J: TRBJ2-5

CDR3: CASSPGETQYF
DNA: TGTGCCAGCTCCCCAGGAGAGACCCAGTACTTC
D: .
V: TRBV25-1
size: .
J: TRBJ2-5